These 21 T cell receptor beta chains came from one sample sequenced in a study of cytomegalovirus exposure and HLA in healthy donors. The PCR had 60 Vbeta and 13 Jbeta primers. Profiling relied on immunoSEQ multiplex PCR, and the TCRdb table lists in-frame clones only, not all of them. The table shows over 100,000 clones, with about 76% occurring only once. The specimen sequenced was PBMCs. The receptors here all came from a woman in her thirties or forties in good health and CMV-seropositive.

V usage is TRBV7-9 and J usage is TRBJ2-3; 7 bases are a match to TRBD1. Germline loops: CDR1 SEHNR, CDR2 FQNEAQ (reference sequence). The J segment lost 2 bases and the V segment lost 5 bases, leaving 7 bases of the junction unmatched. This CDR3 has 15 amino acids. The CDR3 reads CASSPGQTNTDTQYF. DNA of the CDR3: TGTGCCAGCAGCCCGGGACAGACTAACACAGATACGCAGTATTTT.

This chain uses TRBV5-1 with TRBJ1-6; D is unclear. Germline CDR1 SGHRS, CDR2 YFSETQ. This CDR3 region has 14 residues. Trimming shortened V by 5 bases and J by 7 bases, and 13 bases separated the two germline ends. CDR3 sequence: CASRPAMGNSPLHF. CDR3 bases: TGCGCCAGCAGACCGGCTATGGGCAATTCACCCCTCCACTTT.

This clone was found a few times. This chain uses TRBV6-1 with TRBJ2-7, with D perhaps TRBD1 (6 bases). Trimming removed 6 bases at V and 4 bases at J, with 10 bases between. The CDR3 is 12 amino acids. Germline-derived CDR1 and CDR2 are MNHNS and SASEGT. CDR3 nucleotide sequence: TGTGCCAGCAGACGGGACATTTACGAGCAGTACTTC. This codes for CASRRDIYEQYF.

The chain couples TRBV19 to TRBJ1-6; D call uncertain. V was pared by 2 bases and J by 7 bases, with 12 bases between. Germline V gene data show CDR1 as LNHDA and CDR2 as SQIVND (reference sequence). This CDR3 is built from 15 residues. CDR3 in DNA: TGTGCCAGTAGTATAAATAGTCTGTCCAATTCACCCCTCCACTTT. Amino acid sequence: CASSINSLSNSPLHF.

J is TRBJ1-1 and V is TRBV7-8, with unresolved D. The CDR3 covers 14 residues. Looked up from germline, CDR1 is SGHVS and CDR2 is FQNEAQ. V was clipped by 2 bases and J by 3 bases, with 10 bases between them. CDR3 loop: CASSLLRRYTEAFF. The CDR3 DNA reads TGTGCCAGCAGCTTACTCCGGCGGTACACTGAAGCTTTCTTT.

The J gene is TRBJ2-5, the V gene TRBV5-1; tentatively, D is TRBD2 (5 bases). This CDR3 region has 15 residues. The germline V and J ends were trimmed by 6 bases and 1 base, with 16 bases remaining between them. The germline V gene has CDR1 SGHRS and CDR2 YFSETQ. The CDR3: CASTVSGVTQETQYF. For the CDR3, the DNA is TGCGCCAGCACCGTCAGCGGAGTAACCCAAGAGACCCAGTACTTC.

This sequence joins TRBV2 and TRBJ2-3; D possibly corresponds to TRBD1 (5 bases). Trimming stripped 6 bases from V and 3 bases from J, with 16 bases between. This CDR3 is 15 amino acids long. CDR1 is SNHLY and CDR2 is FYNNEI in the germline V gene. CDR3 bases: TGTGCCAGCAGAGACAGCATCCCAAAAACAGATACGCAGTATTTT. This codes for CASRDSIPKTDTQYF.

This clone was seen a few times. This sequence joins TRBV30 and TRBJ2-7; TRBD1 matches at 8 bases. The CDR3 has 11 residues. Germline CDR1 and CDR2: GTSNPN and SVGIG (reference sequence). The V and J ends lost 8 bases and 7 bases, in that order; junction bases with no gene match: 7. The CDR3 DNA follows: TGTGCCGGACAGGGTATCGGGGAGCAGTACTTC. Its translation: CAGQGIGEQYF.

The CDR3 loop reads CASSLGGEWLTGELFF. Written as DNA, the CDR3 is TGTGCCAGCAGCCTCGGCGGGGAGTGGTTGACCGGGGAGCTGTTTTTT. The V gene is TRBV7-6, the J gene TRBJ2-2; the D gene is possibly TRBD2 (6 bases). Germline CDR1 reads SGHVS; CDR2 reads FNYEAQ. V lost 5 bases to trimming and J lost 5 bases, with 18 bases between them. The CDR3 length is 16 residues. The full variable domain, with the rest looked up from reference TRBV7-6 and TRBJ2-2, is GAGVSQSPRYKVTKRGQDVALRCDPISGHVSLYWYRQALGQGPEFLTYFNYEAQQDKSGLPNDRFSAERPEGSISTLTIQRTEQRDSAMYRCASSLGGEWLTGELFFGEGSRLTVL.

V is TRBV19 and J is TRBJ1-6; no clear D. Trimming removed 7 bases from V and 8 bases from J, with 9 bases in between. The germline CDR1 and CDR2 sequences are LNHDA and SQIVND (reference sequence). The CDR3 is 12 residues long. CDR3 DNA: TGTGCCAGTACCAGTCAGGATTCACCCCTCCACTTT. Translating it yields CASTSQDSPLHF.

CDR3 region: CASSPASGGTLVQYF. In nucleotides, the CDR3 is TGCGCCAGCAGCCCCGCTAGCGGGGGGACCTTGGTGCAGTACTTC. The chain joins TRBV10-1 to TRBJ2-7, with TRBD2 matching 11 bases. Trimming removed 6 bases from V and 9 bases from J; junction bases left unmatched: 13. The CDR3 has 15 residues. Per germline, CDR1 WNHNN and CDR2 SYGVQD (reference sequence).

The chain combines TRBV15 with TRBJ1-3; D remains ambiguous. Germline V gene lookup returns CDR1 LNHNV and CDR2 YYDKDF (reference sequence). The CDR3 totals 13 residues. Trimming removed 5 bases from V and 0 bases from J, with 5 bases in between. The CDR3 region is CATSRSSGNTIYF. In DNA, the CDR3 is TGTGCCACCAGCCGGAGCTCTGGAAACACCATATATTTT.

This rearrangement joins TRBV30 to TRBJ1-1, with unresolved D. The CDR3 totals 13 residues. V was pared by 4 bases and J by 5 bases, with 14 bases between. The germline V gene has CDR1 GTSNPN and CDR2 SVGIG (reference sequence). This CDR3 reads CAWKVQAVTEAFF. CDR3 nucleotides: TGTGCCTGGAAGGTCCAAGCGGTTACTGAAGCTTTCTTT.

This chain joins TRBV30 and TRBJ2-5; D not resolved. Judging by the DNA end, TRBJ2-7 fits better; the J call may be wrong. The CDR3 covers 12 residues. Germline V lookup: CDR1 GTSNPN, CDR2 SVGIG (reference sequence). The CDR3, as DNA: TGTGCCTGGAGTAACTTCGATTACGAGCAGTACTTC. Amino acid sequence: CAWSNFDYEQYF.

Concerning this clone: Compared with germline, one end of the junction differs, possibly owing to a read error. The chain uses TRBV11-3 and TRBJ1-1; tentative D call: TRBD1 (6 bases). This CDR3 contains 12 residues. CDR1 is SGHNT and CDR2 is YENEEA in the germline V gene. The CDR3 protein is CASSIEAGEAFF. The CDR3 DNA reads as TGTGCCAGCAGCATAGAAGCAGGGGAGGCTTTCTTT.

The CDR3 nucleotides read TGTGCCAGCAGCCCAGGACTAGCTCGAGGTACAGATACGCAGTATTTT. It yields the protein CASSPGLARGTDTQYF. This chain links TRBV7-3 with TRBJ2-3; 8 bases match TRBD2. V shed 5 bases, J shed 3 bases, and the junction held 10 bases outside the gene matches. This CDR3 has 16 amino acids. Germline CDR1 reads SGHTA; CDR2 reads FQGTGA.

The rearrangement links TRBV7-2 to TRBJ1-4; D might be TRBD1 (5 bases). The CDR3 is 16 residues long. Germline V CDR1 and CDR2: SGHTA, FQGNSA. Trimming cost V 1 base and J 8 bases, with 17 bases left between them. The CDR3 protein is CASSLVGGGGGEKLFF. The CDR3 DNA is TGTGCCAGCAGCTTAGTGGGGGGAGGCGGTGGAGAAAAACTGTTTTTT. The entire variable domain, with the rest obtained from reference TRBV7-2 and TRBJ1-4, is as follows: GAGVSQSPSNKVTEKGKDVELRCDPISGHTALYWYRQSLGQGLEFLIYFQGNSAPDKSGLPSDRFSAERTGGSVSTLTIQRTQQEDSAVYLCASSLVGGGGGEKLFFGSGTQLSVL.

The chain uses TRBV30 and TRBJ1-1, with 7 bases aligning to TRBD1. Losses at the gene ends were 3 bases for V and 9 bases for J; bases not matched to a gene: 13. CDR3 length: 14 residues. CDR1 GTSNPN and CDR2 SVGIG come from the germline V gene (reference sequence). The CDR3 bases are TGTGCCTGGAGAAGATCCGACAGGGAAGACCAAGCTTTCTTT. Translating gives CAWRRSDREDQAFF.

The chain couples TRBV7-2 to TRBJ2-5; D is perhaps TRBD2 (6 bases). The CDR3 totals 13 residues. CDR1 is SGHTA and CDR2 is FQGNSA in the germline V gene. V lost 5 bases and J lost 1, with 8 bases in between. In nucleotides, the CDR3 is TGTGCCAGCAGCCAGGGACTCCAAGAGACCCAGTACTTC. Protein: CASSQGLQETQYF.

The gene calls are TRBV5-1 and TRBJ2-1, with 7 nucleotides matching TRBD2. Germline CDR1 and CDR2: SGHRS and YFSETQ. Trimming took 0 bases from V and 5 from J; bases not matched to a gene: 5. The CDR3 extends over 15 amino acids. The CDR3 sequence is CASSLAGGSDNEQFF. In nucleotides, the CDR3 is TGCGCCAGCAGCTTGGCCGGGGGGTCGGACAATGAGCAGTTCTTC.

The chain recombines TRBV7-9 with TRBJ2-3, with D maybe TRBD1 (6 bases). CDR3 size: 14 residues. Between the trimmed V and J ends, which lost 5 bases and 0 bases, there was a span of 9 bases. Germline V lookup: CDR1 SEHNR, CDR2 FQNEAQ (reference sequence). The DNA for the CDR3 is TGTGCCAGCAGCAAAGGACAGAGCACAGATACGCAGTATTTT. Translation gives CASSKGQSTDTQYF.